This T cell receptor (beta chain) originates from a study of CD8 T cells in ankylosing spondylitis. At least ten counts were recorded for this clonotype. Antigen specificity is unknown. Study results and caveats: Reportedly, disease-linked clones are significantly enriched in ankylosing spondylitis patients' matched synovial fluid. Seemingly distinctive of ankylosing spondylitis blood was a TCR beta motif formed by eight highly homologous variants.

Quantitative 5'-RACE with molecular barcodes was used to make the TCR beta libraries. TCRdb re-analysed the 5' RACE reads in MiXCR, keeping a single row per CDR3 protein. The data contain 200,000 to 250,000 distinct CDR3 sequences, 10% to 13% of them singletons. Germline CDR1 is MDHEN and CDR2 is SYDVKM. This CDR3 is 15 amino acids long. Trimming pared 6 bases from V and 2 bases from J, leaving 15 bases between. The chain joins TRBV28 to TRBJ2-3, with a tentative D call TRBD2 (6 bases). This sequence originates from a male donor with ankylosing spondylitis or in good health (not recorded which). The material sequenced was blood, either unsorted or a sorted T cell fraction (not recorded which). CDR3 coding DNA: TGTGCCAGCAGCGGGGACTTTAAGCTCACAGATACGCAGTATTTT. This sequence encodes CASSGDFKLTDTQYF.